These 13 T cell receptor beta chains came from one sample sequenced in a study of low-dose radiotherapy and immunotherapy resistance in tumors. Gene-specific TRAV and TRBV primers were used for first-strand cDNA, covering alpha and beta chains. TCRs were put through about 20 PCR cycles of amplification with Phusion. A constant-region primer and the V-primer adapter served as the primer pair. MiXCR was run by TCRdb on the reads, yielding one entry per CDR3 protein. The sample yields some 11,000 distinct CDR3 sequences, more than 55% seen once. These receptor sequences come from a human donor with advanced metastatic prostate, ovarian, gallbladder or colorectal cancer (not recorded which). This table probably holds off-target reads from a library built for another chain.

The rearrangement uses TRBV2 and TRBJ1-1; unclear D gene. The V and J ends lost 7 bases and 5 bases respectively, with 17 bases between them. The CDR3 is 14 amino acids. Germline V CDR1 and CDR2: SNHLY, FYNNEI. The CDR3: CASTQAAGGTEAFF. CDR3 coding DNA: TGTGCCAGCACTCAGGCGGCTGGAGGGACTGAAGCTTTCTTT.

The V call is TRBV20-1, the J call TRBJ1-4, with D possibly being TRBD1 (5 bases). The ends were cut back, 4 bases at V and 8 bases at J, with 14 bases in the middle. The germline V gene has CDR1 DFQATT and CDR2 SNEGSKA (reference sequence). The CDR3 extends over 13 amino acids. CDR3 loop: CSAIVQGGEKLFF. For the CDR3, the DNA is TGCAGTGCTATCGTTCAGGGAGGCGAAAAACTGTTTTTT.

This clonotype was observed a handful of times. This chain joins TRBV14 and TRBJ1-5, with TRBD1 matching over 9 bases. After removal of 3 bases from V and 11 bases from J, the junction contained 5 bases not matched to a gene. The CDR3 runs 13 residues. CDR1 and CDR2 from the germline V gene are SGHDN and FVKESK. CDR3 amino acids: CASSHGTGLTQHF. CDR3 in DNA: TGTGCCAGCAGCCACGGGACAGGGCTGACCCAGCATTTT.

To note about this clonotype: The junction shows a germline mismatch at one end, possibly a read error. The chain couples TRBV23-1 to TRBJ2-4; 9 nucleotides align to TRBD2. TRBV23-1 is an ORF; its function is uncertain. The CDR3 consists of 14 residues. CDR3 protein: CASSQSLAGLLRNF. The CDR3, as DNA: TGCGCCAGCAGTCAATCTCTAGCGGGATTACTCCGGAACTTC.

The chain recombines TRBV18 with TRBJ1-5, with D perhaps matching TRBD1 (5 bases). V gave up 3 bases and J gave up 3 bases, with 15 bases separating them. Germline V CDR1 and CDR2: KGHSH, LQKENI. This CDR3 is 16 amino acids long. The CDR3 bases are TGTGCCAGCTCACCCGAAACCCCAGGGCTCAATCAGCCCCAGCATTTT. Its translation is CASSPETPGLNQPQHF.

The V call is TRBV20-1, the J call TRBJ2-5, with no clear D. V gave up 6 bases and J gave up 5 bases, with 10 bases separating them. The CDR3 is made up of 11 amino acids. CDR1 is DFQATT and CDR2 is SNEGSKA in the germline V gene (reference sequence). CDR3 region: CSALIGETQYF. CDR3 sequence (DNA): TGCAGTGCCCTAATTGGCGAGACCCAGTACTTC.

This rearrangement joins TRBV10-3 to TRBJ1-4; 8 bases map to TRBD1. The CDR3 length is 18 residues. Germline CDR1 ENHRY, CDR2 SYGVKD. V dropped 6 bases and J dropped 0; count of bases not matched to a gene: 12. In nucleotides, the CDR3 is TGTGCCATCAGCGACCGGGACAGGAAATATGCAACTAATGAAAAACTGTTTTTT. Its translation is CAISDRDRKYATNEKLFF.

The chain has TRBV7-9 and TRBJ2-5, with 7 bases fitting TRBD1. This CDR3 is 15 amino acids long. CDR1 is SEHNR, CDR2 FQNEAQ, per germline (reference sequence). J was trimmed by 5 bases and V by 0 bases; bases with no gene match: 6. The CDR3 is CASSLARGHGETQYF. In nucleotides, the CDR3 is TGTGCCAGCAGCTTAGCTAGGGGGCACGGGGAGACCCAGTACTTC.

This chain links TRBV11-2 with TRBJ1-1, with a weak D call TRBD1 (5 bases). The germline V gene has CDR1 SGHAT and CDR2 FQNNGV. The CDR3 is made up of 13 amino acids. V lost 5 bases and J 11 bases, leaving 18 bases between the germline ends. The CDR3 reads CASSLTEGWGAFF. DNA for the CDR3: TGTGCCAGCAGCCTTACTGAGGGGTGGGGGGCTTTCTTT.

This clonotype showed up just once. The chain links TRBV12-3 or TRBV12-4 to TRBJ1-4; D ambiguous. The germline V and J ends were trimmed by 3 bases and 10 bases, with 6 bases remaining between them. The length of the CDR3 is 11 residues. The CDR3 loop is CASSLDGKLFF. The CDR3 DNA is TGTGCCAGCAGTTTGGATGGAAAACTGTTTTTT.

The chain links TRBV12-3 or TRBV12-4 to TRBJ1-2, with D maybe TRBD1 (6 bases). V gave up 6 bases and J gave up 7 bases, with 12 bases separating them. The CDR3 is 12 residues long. CDR3 sequence (DNA): TGTGCCAGCAGGGAAGGGGGTCTTGGCTACACCTTC. This translates into CASREGGLGYTF.

The J gene is TRBJ2-1, the V gene TRBV14; D unclear. From germline, CDR1 is SGHDN and CDR2 FVKESK. CDR3 length: 17 residues. Trimming left V 1 base short and J 4 bases short, with 17 bases between. The CDR3 DNA sequence: TGTGCCAGCAGCCAAGGAGGCAGGACCCGCGCTTACAATGAGCAGTTCTTC. This codes for CASSQGGRTRAYNEQFF.

V usage is TRBV25-1 and J usage is TRBJ2-2; 12 bases map to TRBD1. CDR1 is MGHDK, CDR2 SYGVNS, per germline. The CDR3 sequence is 18 residues long. V shed 6 bases and J 6 bases; nucleotides not matched to a gene: 14. The CDR3 reads CASSGIGTGGRVAGELFF. The CDR3 coding sequence is TGTGCCAGCAGCGGTATCGGGACAGGGGGCCGAGTCGCCGGGGAGCTGTTTTTT.